This T cell receptor (beta chain) was identified in a study of Tregs in tolerant kidney transplant recipients. Study in general: Mixed chimerism was transient after nonmyeloablative marrow transplants from related graft donors.

This table comes from immunoSEQ multiplex PCR, and its TCRdb copy is limited to in-frame clones, with some not included. This specimen shows 30,000 to 35,000 clones; the ten leading clones hold about 8.1%. Study results and limitations: This study did not directly address biological reproducibility. Activated donor B cell expansion appeared to reveal the most relevant donor-specific TCRbeta repertoire.

Unstimulated Tregs (CD4+CD25+CD127-) and CD4+CD25- non-Tregs were sorted from PBMCs. The V and J ends lost 7 bases and 3 bases respectively, with 19 bases between them. CDR3 length: 15 amino acids. CDR1 and CDR2 from the germline V gene are SNHLY and FYNNEI. As for this clone: The antigen is not known. The read terminates 3 residues before the CDR3 end, so the remaining end is supplied by the germline J gene.

This chain links TRBV2 with TRBJ2-7, with a tentative D call TRBD1 (6 bases). Sequencing was performed on CD8+ T cells from blood, taken before the transplant. The receptor was derived from a human donor who received a combined kidney and bone marrow transplant. The CDR3 loop is CASIGWRTEGYEQYF. CDR3 DNA, as far as it was read: TGTGCCAGCATAGGGTGGAGGACAGAAGGCTACGAG.